This is a list of T cell receptor beta chains from one sample in a study of CD8 T cells in ankylosing spondylitis. TCRdb redid the calling of the 5' RACE reads with MiXCR, one entry per CDR3 protein. The data hold 700,000 or so distinct CDR3 sequences, with roughly 20% observed a single time. Specimen: blood, either unsorted or a sorted T cell fraction (not recorded which). These TCRs come from a male donor with ankylosing spondylitis. The CDR3 runs from the conserved cysteine through the conserved F or W. A D gene is named only where the DNA matches it firmly. Size is stated for part of the rows, as once, few or many counts, or as a class when the clone is expanded.

CDR3nt	CDR3aa	v_gene	abundance	d_gene	j_gene
TGTGCCATCAGTGAGACTCTACAGGGTGGAAGGACCACTGAAGCTTTCTTT	CAISETLQGGRTTEAFF	TRBV10-3	NA	NA	TRBJ1-1
TGTGCCAGCAGTACCGGACAGGGGCCCCTCTACAATGAGCAGTTCTTC	CASSTGQGPLYNEQFF	TRBV2	NA	TRBD1	TRBJ2-1
TGCGCCAGCAGCAGGGAGGGACAGAAAGAGACCCAGTACTTC	CASSREGQKETQYF	TRBV5-1	many	NA	TRBJ2-5
TGCGCCAGCAGCCAAGAAGGCGGACAGGATGGCTCTGGAAACACCATATATTTT	CASSQEGGQDGSGNTIYF	TRBV4-1	few	TRBD1	TRBJ1-3
TGCAGTGCCGTACCGGGACTGACCTACGAGCAGTACTTC	CSAVPGLTYEQYF	TRBV20-1	NA	NA	TRBJ2-7
TGTGCCAGCAGCGAAACTAGCGGGGGGGCCGCAGATACGCAGTATTTT	CASSETSGGAADTQYF	TRBV9	NA	TRBD2	TRBJ2-3
TGTGCCAGCAGAGACAGGGACCAGCGCTTCAACACTGAAGCTTTCTTT	CASRDRDQRFNTEAFF	TRBV7-2	few	TRBD1	TRBJ1-1
TGTGCCAGCAGCCAAGAAGGACATACGCAGTATTTT	CASSQEGHTQYF	TRBV4-2	NA	NA	TRBJ2-3
TGCAGTGCTAGCAGGGGCGACACTGAAGCTTTCTTT	CSASRGDTEAFF	TRBV20-1	few	NA	TRBJ1-1
TGTGCCAGCAGGCTTGGCTCTGAAGCTTTCTTT	CASRLGSEAFF	TRBV2	few	NA	TRBJ1-1
TGCGCCAGCAGCAGGACGTCTAGCGGGGGGCAGAACACCGGGGAGCTGTTTTTT	CASSRTSSGGQNTGELFF	TRBV5-1	NA	TRBD2	TRBJ2-2
TGTGCCAGCGGCCGACTCTCCGTAGATACGCAGTATTTT	CASGRLSVDTQYF	TRBV3-1	NA	NA	TRBJ2-3
TGCAGCGTTGAAGGGGATCGGGGACAAGAGACCCAGTACTTC	CSVEGDRGQETQYF	TRBV29-1	few	NA	TRBJ2-5
TGCAGTGCCAGAGCGGGAGGTCGTTACGCGTACGAGCAGTACTTC	CSARAGGRYAYEQYF	TRBV20-1	few	TRBD2	TRBJ2-7
TGTGCCTGGAGTGTTAGGGAGCAGTTCTTC	CAWSVREQFF	TRBV30	many	NA	TRBJ2-1
TGCGCCAGCAGCCCGGGGACAGGGGGCGCGGGAAATGAAAAACTGTTTTTT	CASSPGTGGAGNEKLFF	TRBV5-1	NA	TRBD1	TRBJ1-4
TGCGCCAGCAGCATTCCGGGACAGGGGGCAGATACGCAGTATTTT	CASSIPGQGADTQYF	TRBV5-1	few	TRBD1	TRBJ2-3
TGTGCCAGCAGCTTAAGGCGGGCAAATCCCGGGGAGCTGTTTTTT	CASSLRRANPGELFF	TRBV7-3	NA	NA	TRBJ2-2
TGTGAGGGCGGAAGCTCCTACAATGAGCAGTTCTTC	CEGGSSYNEQFF	TRBV21-1	few	NA	TRBJ2-1
TGCAGTGCTAGAGCGGGGGGGGTCCGGGAGACCCAGTACTTC	CSARAGGVRETQYF	TRBV20-1	NA	TRBD2	TRBJ2-5
TGTGCCAGTGCGGGGCGATACACAGATACGCAGTATTTT	CASAGRYTDTQYF	TRBV6-1	NA	NA	TRBJ2-3
TGCGCCAGCAGCCAGGGGCCCCCTGGAAACACCATATATTTT	CASSQGPPGNTIYF	TRBV5-1	NA	NA	TRBJ1-3
TGTGCCAGCAGCACGGGGCGTAGGGGCACAGATACGCAGTATTTT	CASSTGRRGTDTQYF	TRBV11-2	few	NA	TRBJ2-3
TGTGCCAGCAGAATGGACAGGATTAATGAAAAACTGTTTTTT	CASRMDRINEKLFF	TRBV12-3/TRBV12-4	few	TRBD1	TRBJ1-4
TGTGCCAGCAGCCCGGGACAGGGCATCCCTGAGCAGTTCTTC	CASSPGQGIPEQFF	TRBV7-2	few	TRBD1	TRBJ2-1
TGTGCCAGCAGCGCAAAGGTTTCGAGTGAAGCTTTCTTT	CASSAKVSSEAFF	TRBV2	few	NA	TRBJ1-1
TGTGCCATCAGTGACGGGGGCTCAGATACGCAGTATTTT	CAISDGGSDTQYF	TRBV10-3	NA	NA	TRBJ2-3
TGTGCCATCAGTGAGGGGACGGGGAGTAACTATGGCTACACCTTC	CAISEGTGSNYGYTF	TRBV10-3	NA	NA	TRBJ1-2
TGTGCCAGCAGTTGGGACAGGAGTAATCAGCCCCAGCATTTT	CASSWDRSNQPQHF	TRBV12-3/TRBV12-4	few	TRBD1	TRBJ1-5
TGTGCCACCAGTGATACAGGGGGGGGCACCTACAATGAGCAGTTCTTC	CATSDTGGGTYNEQFF	TRBV24-1	few	NA	TRBJ2-1
TGTGCCAGCAGCCTACGGGAGGATGAAAAACTGTTTTTT	CASSLREDEKLFF	TRBV7-9	NA	NA	TRBJ1-4
TGCGCCAGCAGCTTGTCAGCCCAGCGGGCCTACGAGCAGTACTTC	CASSLSAQRAYEQYF	TRBV5-1	NA	NA	TRBJ2-7
TGTGCCAGCATCCCCAGGGGGACCCCCTACGAGCAGTACTTC	CASIPRGTPYEQYF	TRBV21-1	NA	NA	TRBJ2-7
TGCGCCAGCAGCCCCCCGACAGGGCCGGGCACTGAAGCTTTCTTT	CASSPPTGPGTEAFF	TRBV4-1	few	TRBD1	TRBJ1-1
TGTGCCAGCAGCTTAAACCCCCGTTCCTACGAGCAGTACTTC	CASSLNPRSYEQYF	TRBV7-2	few	NA	TRBJ2-7
TGCAGTGCTAGAATGGGACAGAGGCCCTCGGGCAATCAGCCCCAGCATTTT	CSARMGQRPSGNQPQHF	TRBV20-1	many	TRBD1	TRBJ1-5
TGTGCCAGCAGTGCATCCGGGCTTAGTCCGTTTTTT	CASSASGLSPFF	TRBV25-1	NA	NA	TRBJ1-4
TGCGCCAGCAGGCAATTGGAGGAGGTCGGGGCTTTCTTT	CASRQLEEVGAFF	TRBV4-1	NA	NA	TRBJ1-1
TGCGCCAGCAGCGCCCCACAGGGACGGAACTATGGCTACACCTTC	CASSAPQGRNYGYTF	TRBV5-1	NA	NA	TRBJ1-2
TGCAGTGCTAGGGTGACAGGGCTCTCCTACGAGCAGTACTTC	CSARVTGLSYEQYF	TRBV20-1	few	TRBD1	TRBJ2-7
TGTGCCAGCTGTTGGGAAACCTACAATGAGCAGTTCTTC	CASCWETYNEQFF	TRBV6-5	few	NA	TRBJ2-1
TGCAGTGCACACCAACCCGGGACTACGGCGCATTTT	CSAHQPGTTAHF	TRBV20-1	NA	NA	TRBJ1-5
TGTGCCAGCAGCCCACCGGGACTCAGCTGGGAGACCCAGTACTTC	CASSPPGLSWETQYF	TRBV11-2	NA	NA	TRBJ2-5
TGTGCCTGGAGTGTACCCCTAGCGGGACCCGATGAGCAGTTCTTC	CAWSVPLAGPDEQFF	TRBV30	few	TRBD2	TRBJ2-1
TGTGCCAGCAGTTACGGGAGGGCTAGCGGGAGCCCGTGGGAGACCCAGTACTTC	CASSYGRASGSPWETQYF	TRBV6-5	few	TRBD2	TRBJ2-5
TGCAGTGCCAGAGACTCCGGGGGGCCGAAATACGAGCAGTACTTC	CSARDSGGPKYEQYF	TRBV20-1	few	NA	TRBJ2-7
TGCAGCGTTGGGACTAGCGGGCGATGGAACGAGCAGTACTTC	CSVGTSGRWNEQYF	TRBV29-1	NA	TRBD2	TRBJ2-7
TGTGCCAGCAGCTCGGGACAGAGGGATCCTGAAGCTTTCTTT	CASSSGQRDPEAFF	TRBV28	NA	TRBD1	TRBJ1-1
TGTGCCAGCAGCTTAAATCCTGGATCCACAGATACGCAGTATTTT	CASSLNPGSTDTQYF	TRBV7-9	NA	NA	TRBJ2-3
TGTGCCAGCAGCCAGCCGACAGGGGGGGACTCACCCCTCCACTTT	CASSQPTGGDSPLHF	TRBV3-1	NA	TRBD1	TRBJ1-6
TGTGCCTGGAGTGTACCCGGACAGAAGACTAGCACAGATACGCAGTATTTT	CAWSVPGQKTSTDTQYF	TRBV30	few	NA	TRBJ2-3
TGCGCCAGCAGCTTCGGGACGGACAAATCGACTAATTCACCCCTCCACTTT	CASSFGTDKSTNSPLHF	TRBV5-1	few	NA	TRBJ1-6
TGTGCCACCAGCAGAGTCCGGGAGGCAGGGGGTGGCTACACCTTC	CATSRVREAGGGYTF	TRBV15	NA	TRBD1	TRBJ1-2
TGTGCCAGCAGTGGGGGACAGGGATTTGCTGAAGCTTTCTTT	CASSGGQGFAEAFF	TRBV2	NA	TRBD1	TRBJ1-1
TGTGCCAGCAGCCAACCCGGACTAGCGGGAACAGATACGCAGTATTTT	CASSQPGLAGTDTQYF	TRBV14	NA	TRBD2	TRBJ2-3